These 29 T cell receptor beta chains were sequenced from one sample in a study of blood T cell repertoires in COVID-19. Profiling relied on immunoSEQ multiplex PCR, and the TCRdb table lists in-frame clones only, not all of them. This table holds a few hundred thousand clones, around 82% found once. The source material was peripheral blood. Every receptor here comes from a woman in her 30s who had recovered from COVID-19.

V and J are TRBV6-5 and TRBJ2-3; the D is unclear. The germline V gene encodes CDR1 MNHEY and CDR2 SVGAGI. The length of the CDR3 is 13 residues. V shed 7 bases and J shed 3 bases, with 11 bases lying between them. The CDR3 nucleotides read TGTGCCAGCACCACGATCGGGACAGATACGCAGTATTTT. Protein product: CASTTIGTDTQYF.

The chain joins TRBV28 to TRBJ1-2, with 7 bases aligning to TRBD1. CDR1 is MDHEN, CDR2 SYDVKM, per germline. The CDR3 loop spans 13 amino acids. V trimming: 6 bases; J trimming: 6 bases; junction bases outside the gene matches: 7. CDR3 sequence reads: CASRVHRGNGYTF. In nucleotides, the CDR3 is TGTGCCAGCAGAGTGCACAGGGGAAATGGCTACACCTTC.

The chain carries TRBV5-1 and TRBJ1-2; 7 bases agree with TRBD1. The ends lost 4 bases at V and 1 base at J; junction bases unmatched: 10. The CDR3 consists of 16 residues. Germline V gene sequence: CDR1 SGHRS, CDR2 YFSETQ. The CDR3 protein is CASSITGTVINYGYTF. Written as DNA, the CDR3 is TGCGCCAGCAGCATAACCGGGACAGTCATTAACTATGGCTACACCTTC.

This clone was found once. The J gene is TRBJ2-1, the V gene TRBV5-1; TRBD2 might be the D (6 bases). Germline V gene sequence: CDR1 SGHRS, CDR2 YFSETQ. The V and J ends lost 4 bases and 10 bases respectively, with 21 bases between them. CDR3 size: 15 residues. The CDR3 is CASSPNGLPLDEQFF. DNA for the CDR3: TGCGCCAGCAGCCCTAACGGACTACCCCTCGACGAGCAGTTCTTC.

CDR3 in DNA: TGCGCCAGCAGCTTTGGTAACGGACAGGGGAATTATGGCTACACCTTC. Translated, it gives CASSFGNGQGNYGYTF. The chain combines TRBV5-1 with TRBJ1-2, with 9 bases aligning to TRBD1. There are 16 residues in the CDR3. CDR1 is SGHRS and CDR2 is YFSETQ in the germline V gene. V shed 2 bases, J shed 5 bases, and the junction held 10 bases outside the gene matches.

The chain links TRBV7-8 to TRBJ1-5; 8 nucleotides align to TRBD1. Germline CDR1 is SGHVS and CDR2 is FQNEAQ. J lost 2 bases, V lost 1 base, and 10 bases had no gene match. The CDR3 runs 18 residues. CDR3 sequence reads: CASSLGRLQGAGNQPQHF. In DNA, the CDR3 is TGTGCCAGCAGCTTAGGAAGGCTGCAGGGGGCAGGCAATCAGCCCCAGCATTTT.

V gene TRBV9 combines with J gene TRBJ1-5; no clear D. The V end was cut by 0 bases, the J end by 7 bases, with 14 bases between. The length of the CDR3 is 15 residues. Germline loops: CDR1 SGDLS, CDR2 YYNGEE. This CDR3 is CASSVGPGIAQPQHF. In DNA form, the CDR3 reads TGTGCCAGCAGCGTAGGACCAGGAATTGCACAGCCCCAGCATTTT.

V is TRBV9 and J is TRBJ2-1, with no clear D. CDR1 is SGDLS and CDR2 is YYNGEE in the germline V gene. This CDR3 has 14 amino acids. Between the trimmed V and J ends, which lost 0 bases and 4 bases, there was a span of 8 bases. CDR3 region: CASSVGGKYNEQFF. CDR3 nucleotide sequence: TGTGCCAGCAGCGTAGGAGGAAAATACAATGAGCAGTTCTTC.

J is TRBJ1-4 and V is TRBV7-3; tentatively, D is TRBD1 (5 bases). Between the trimmed V and J ends, which lost 5 bases and 0 bases, there was a span of 10 bases. Germline V gives CDR1 SGHTA, CDR2 FQGTGA. This CDR3 region has 15 residues. This chain's CDR3 is CASSPGHSTNEKLFF. CDR3 nucleotide sequence: TGTGCCAGCAGCCCCGGACATTCAACTAATGAAAAACTGTTTTTT.

J is TRBJ2-7 and V is TRBV29-1; a weak D match, TRBD1 (5 bases). Trimming took off 2 bases at V and 3 bases at J, with 23 bases between the two ends. Per the germline V gene, CDR1 is SQVTM and CDR2 is ANQGSEA. The CDR3 consists of 17 residues. This chain's CDR3 is CSVEFKGEARVGYEQYF. The CDR3, as DNA: TGCAGCGTTGAATTCAAAGGGGAAGCAAGGGTGGGCTACGAGCAGTACTTC.

The gene calls are TRBV15 and TRBJ2-1, with D maybe TRBD2 (6 bases). The CDR3 extends over 15 amino acids. In germline, CDR1 is LNHNV, CDR2 YYDKDF (reference sequence). V lost 3 bases, J lost 4 bases, and 13 bases lay in between. The CDR3 protein is CATSSIRETYNEQFF. DNA of the CDR3: TGTGCCACCAGCAGCATACGGGAGACTTACAATGAGCAGTTCTTC.

This chain links TRBV5-1 with TRBJ2-1; 13 bases line up with TRBD2. The germline CDR1 and CDR2 sequences are SGHRS and YFSETQ. This CDR3 spans 17 amino acids. The trim removed 0 bases at V and 5 bases at J, leaving 5 bases unmatched. CDR3 region: CASSLGTSGRGDNEQFF. The CDR3 DNA sequence: TGCGCCAGCAGCTTGGGGACTAGCGGGAGAGGGGACAATGAGCAGTTCTTC.

Concerning this clone itself: Other DNA sequences within the sample encode an identical CDR3. The CDR3: CASSLGDSSTDTQYF. The CDR3 region has the DNA TGTGCCAGCAGCTTAGGGGACAGTAGCACAGATACGCAGTATTTT. The chain combines TRBV7-3 with TRBJ2-3; TRBD1 agrees at 7 bases. Germline values: CDR1 SGHTA, CDR2 FQGTGA. With V trimmed by 2 bases and J by 0 bases, 2 bases remained unmatched. The CDR3 contains 15 residues.

The chain is built from TRBV7-3 and TRBJ2-1; 13 bases match TRBD2. The V gene end was trimmed by 5 bases and the J gene end by 8 bases; junction bases not matched to a gene: 9. This CDR3 comprises 16 residues. The germline V gene encodes CDR1 SGHTA and CDR2 FQGTGA. The CDR3 DNA reads TGTGCCAGCAGCCGTCGGACTAGCGGGAGTTTCGATGAGCAGTTCTTC. Its protein is CASSRRTSGSFDEQFF.

The V gene is TRBV10-3, the J gene TRBJ2-7, with 13 positions matching TRBD2. Germline V lookup: CDR1 ENHRY, CDR2 SYGVKD. The ends lost 6 bases at V and 6 bases at J; junction bases unmatched: 11. This CDR3 is 16 amino acids long. CDR3 nucleotide sequence: TGTGCCATCAGCCCAGGACTAGCGGGAGTAATTGGCGAGCAGTACTTC. This translates into CAISPGLAGVIGEQYF.

V gene TRBV5-1 combines with J gene TRBJ2-2, with D perhaps matching TRBD1 (5 bases). V lost 0 bases, J lost 5 bases, and 8 bases lay in between. This CDR3 has 14 residues. Germline V gene sequence: CDR1 SGHRS, CDR2 YFSETQ. This CDR3 is CASSLGRATGELFF. CDR3 DNA: TGCGCCAGCAGCTTGGGCAGGGCGACCGGGGAGCTGTTTTTT.

This chain links TRBV5-4 with TRBJ1-1; D might be TRBD1 (5 bases). With 4 bases removed from V and 1 base from J, the gap between germline ends came to 14 bases. The length of the CDR3 is 15 residues. The V gene's germline CDR1 is SGHNT and CDR2 YYREEE (reference sequence). CDR3 in amino acids: CASSRISTANTEAFF. CDR3 nucleotides: TGTGCCAGCAGCCGCATTTCGACAGCGAACACTGAAGCTTTCTTT.

The chain uses TRBV9 and TRBJ1-2, with a tentative D call TRBD1 (6 bases). The germline V gene has CDR1 SGDLS and CDR2 YYNGEE. CDR3 length equals 13 residues. The V gene lost 3 bases and the J gene lost 5 bases, with 11 bases spanning the gap. The CDR3 loop reads CASSAPGDYGYTF. The CDR3 DNA reads as TGTGCCAGCAGCGCCCCAGGGGATTATGGCTACACCTTC.

The chain uses TRBV7-3 and TRBJ2-1; TRBD2 matches 12 bases. Germline CDR1 is SGHTA and CDR2 is FQGTGA. With 9 bases clipped from V and 1 base from J, the junction kept 4 bases outside the gene matches. This CDR3 is built from 15 residues. This CDR3 reads CASGLAGPSYNEQFF. DNA for the CDR3: TGTGCCAGTGGACTAGCGGGGCCTTCCTACAATGAGCAGTTCTTC. Complete variable domain (other parts from reference TRBV7-3 and TRBJ2-1): GAGVSQTPSNKVTEKGKYVELRCDPISGHTALYWYRQSLGQGPEFLIYFQGTGAADDSGLPNDRFFAVRPEGSVSTLKIQRTERGDSAVYLCASGLAGPSYNEQFFGPGTRLTVL.

This chain links TRBV6-2 or TRBV6-3 with TRBJ1-2; tentatively, D is TRBD1 (5 bases). The CDR3 covers 16 residues. Germline assignment: CDR1 MNHEY and CDR2 SVGEGT. V gave up 0 bases and J gave up 6 bases, with 17 bases separating them. The CDR3, as DNA: TGTGCCAGCAGTTACTCCCCACAGGCAACACCGGATGGCTACACCTTC. This sequence encodes CASSYSPQATPDGYTF.

J is TRBJ2-5 and V is TRBV7-2; perhaps TRBD2 as D (5 bases). The CDR3 length is 14 residues. The germline CDR1 and CDR2 sequences are SGHTA and FQGNSA. Between the trimmed V and J ends, which lost 1 base and 4 bases, there was a span of 10 bases. CDR3 in DNA: TGTGCCAGCAGCTTAGTGAAGGGAGTAGAGACCCAGTACTTC. It yields the protein CASSLVKGVETQYF.

The V call is TRBV5-1, the J call TRBJ1-4; tentatively, D is TRBD1 (5 bases). Between the trimmed V and J ends, which lost 4 bases and 4 bases, there was a span of 11 bases. Germline assignment: CDR1 SGHRS and CDR2 YFSETQ. The CDR3 is 14 amino acids. The CDR3 is CASSPMGGNEKLFF. The DNA for the CDR3 is TGCGCCAGCAGCCCCATGGGGGGTAATGAAAAACTGTTTTTT.

V and J are TRBV30 and TRBJ2-5; 16 bases line up with TRBD2. This CDR3 has 19 residues. The germline CDR1 and CDR2 sequences are GTSNPN and SVGIG (reference sequence). V trimming: 2 bases; J trimming: 6 bases; junction bases outside the gene matches: 15. CDR3 sequence (DNA): TGTGCCTGGAGTAGACCCGGGACTAGCGGGAGGGCCCGGCAAAAGACCCAGTACTTC. Translated, it gives CAWSRPGTSGRARQKTQYF.

This chain uses TRBV6-4 with TRBJ1-5, with D perhaps TRBD1 (5 bases). CDR3 size: 16 residues. Trimming cost V 0 bases and J 0 bases, with 9 bases left between them. CDR1 is MRHNA and CDR2 is SNTAGT in the germline V gene. Here the CDR3 reads CASSDSRQLSNQPQHF. CDR3 coding DNA: TGTGCCAGCAGTGACTCGAGACAGCTTAGCAATCAGCCCCAGCATTTT.

V and J are TRBV7-9 and TRBJ2-3, with 7 bases fitting TRBD2. V lost 5 bases and J lost 4; bases outside the gene matches: 12. The CDR3 consists of 16 residues. Germline V lookup: CDR1 SEHNR, CDR2 FQNEAQ (reference sequence). The DNA for the CDR3 is TGTGCCAGCAGCATGCCCCCGGGAGGACCGCCAGATACGCAGTATTTT. Residues: CASSMPPGGPPDTQYF.

This chain connects TRBV7-3 to TRBJ2-5, with a possible D match to TRBD1 (5 bases). This CDR3 is built from 12 residues. Between the trimmed V and J ends, which lost 10 bases and 4 bases, there was a span of 13 bases. Germline lookup yields CDR1 SGHTA and CDR2 FQGTGA. Here the CDR3 DNA reads TGTGCCATTTTCCCAAGGGGAGAGACCCAGTACTTC. Encoded protein: CAIFPRGETQYF.

This sequence joins TRBV6-5 and TRBJ2-2; 10 nucleotides line up with TRBD2. Trimming took 6 bases from V and 6 from J; bases not matched to a gene: 7. Germline V gene lookup returns CDR1 MNHEY and CDR2 SVGAGI. The CDR3 contains 15 residues. The CDR3 sequence: CASSKREGGAGELFF. CDR3 DNA sequence: TGTGCCAGCAGCAAGCGGGAGGGGGGGGCCGGGGAGCTGTTTTTT.

This clone was recorded many times. The chain joins TRBV5-1 to TRBJ2-7; 10 positions agree with TRBD1. CDR3 length: 14 amino acids. With V trimmed by 4 bases and J by 4 bases, 5 bases remained unmatched. Germline V gene sequence: CDR1 SGHRS, CDR2 YFSETQ. In DNA form, the CDR3 reads TGCGCCAGCAGCCTTGACAGGGGGCTGTACGAGCAGTACTTC. This sequence encodes CASSLDRGLYEQYF.

The genes are TRBV4-1 and TRBJ2-2; 10 bases are a match to TRBD2. The CDR3 extends over 19 amino acids. Losses at the gene ends were 1 base for V and 2 bases for J; bases not matched to a gene: 10. The germline V gene encodes CDR1 MGHRA and CDR2 YSYEKL. The CDR3 reads CASSQAQGAGGPNTGELFF. CDR3 DNA: TGCGCCAGCAGCCAAGCCCAAGGAGCGGGAGGGCCTAACACCGGGGAGCTGTTTTTT.